This T cell receptor beta chain was documented in a study of patients and donors after allogeneic stem cell transplantation. This clonotype was counted a single time. TCRdb redid the calling of the RT-PCR reads with MiXCR, one entry per CDR3 protein. This table holds about 150,000 distinct CDR3 sequences, about two fifths found once. Germline CDR1 and CDR2: SGHAT and FQNNGV. The CDR3 sequence is 14 residues long. The V gene lost 5 bases and the J gene lost 5 bases, with 15 bases spanning the gap. The J gene is TRBJ2-5, the V gene TRBV11-2; the D is unclear. This receptor was taken from a human donor who was either an allogeneic HSCT recipient or a stem cell or donor lymphocyte infusion donor (not recorded which). It is not recorded whose cells these are; they may come from a transplant donor. Sequencing input: blood, either unsorted or a sorted T cell fraction (not recorded which). The CDR3 DNA reads TGTGCCAGCAGCCGGCCAGAGGTATGGGAGACCCAGTACTTC. Amino acids: CASSRPEVWETQYF.